This entry describes one T cell receptor (beta chain). Its antigen is not known. This entry belongs to a study of molecular identifiers for immune sequencing clone quantification. Study-wide context: Replicate experiments took RNA from roughly 20,000 or 100,000 naive CD8 cells, divided it five ways and sequenced four.

TCRdb redid the calling of the PCR reads with MiXCR, one entry per CDR3 protein. This sample has 60,000 to 70,000 distinct CDR3 sequences, with about a sixth found just once. The V gene's germline CDR1 is SQVTM and CDR2 ANQGSEA. Trimming pared 5 bases from V and 0 bases from J, leaving 8 bases between. The CDR3 has 12 residues. Overall study results and limits: Over 99% of effector molecules, but under 1% in naive cells, were held by clones with more than 20 RNA copies. Among 920,000 or so naive cells, as was reported, spiked Jurkat TCR RNA from one cell was detectable. Barcode-sharing identical TCR molecules could underestimate highly expanded clone sizes.

The receptor was derived from a human donor in good health. Some libraries in this study had Jurkat cell RNA spiked in. What was sequenced was naive CD8+ T cells from blood, with Jurkat cell RNA spiked in. Subset here: FACS-sorted CD8+CD4-CCR7+CD45RA+ naive T cells. V gene TRBV29-1 combines with J gene TRBJ2-7; D remains ambiguous. The CDR3 is CSVHSGSYEQYF. Written as DNA, the CDR3 is TGCAGCGTTCACTCTGGCTCCTACGAGCAGTACTTC.